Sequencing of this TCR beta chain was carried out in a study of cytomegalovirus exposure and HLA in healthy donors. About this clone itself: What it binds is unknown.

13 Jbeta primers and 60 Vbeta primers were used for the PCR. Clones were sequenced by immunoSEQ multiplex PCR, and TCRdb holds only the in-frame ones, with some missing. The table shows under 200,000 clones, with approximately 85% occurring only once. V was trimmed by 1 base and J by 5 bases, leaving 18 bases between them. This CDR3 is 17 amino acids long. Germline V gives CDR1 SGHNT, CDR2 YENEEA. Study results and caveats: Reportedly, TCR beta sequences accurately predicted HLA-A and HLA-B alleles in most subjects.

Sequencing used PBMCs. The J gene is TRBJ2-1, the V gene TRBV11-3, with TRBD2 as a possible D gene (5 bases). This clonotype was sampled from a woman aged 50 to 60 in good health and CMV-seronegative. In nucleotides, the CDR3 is TGTGCCAGCAGCTTAGTCTCGGCGAGCGGCCCGGACAATGAGCAGTTCTTC. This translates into CASSLVSASGPDNEQFF.